The clone carrying this TCR beta chain appeared once. V was cut by 4 bases and J by 7 bases, with 11 bases left in between. CDR1 is KGHSH, CDR2 LQKENI, per germline. This CDR3 has 13 amino acids. Clones were read by immunoSEQ multiplex PCR, and TCRdb kept only the in-frame ones, dropping some. This sample has about 30,000 clones, with approximately 73% found just once. This entry is derived from a study of STAT5B mutations in CD4+ large granular lymphocyte leukemia. This rearrangement joins TRBV18 to TRBJ1-5; D is ambiguous. Sample: CD4+ T cells from blood buffy coats. The sequence was collected from a human donor in good health. The CDR3 here is CASSQRVGQPQHF. Here the CDR3 DNA reads TGTGCCAGCTCACAACGGGTAGGGCAGCCCCAGCATTTT.